A selection of T cell receptor beta chains follows, all from one sample in a study of human T cells and chemical hapten exposure. TCRdb recomputed calls from the RACE reads with MiXCR, one row per CDR3 protein. The sample has under 200,000 distinct CDR3 sequences, approximately 31% seen once. Sample: whole blood, taken in connection with sensitization to the hapten diphenylcyclopropenone (DPC). The receptors derive from a woman in her twenties or thirties with alopecia areata. Some clones in this sample may be carry-over from other donors' samples. Both conserved end residues are part of each CDR3. The order of the fields is V gene, clone size, D gene, J gene, CDR3 protein, CDR3 DNA. The D gene is left open where the match is weak. Only part of the rows carry a size: once, few, many, or a class if the clone is expanded.

TRBV28,.,.,TRBJ2-3,CASSAVAVQSDTQYF,TGTGCCAGCAGTGCCGTGGCTGTACAATCAGATACGCAGTATTTT
TRBV29-1,few,TRBD1,TRBJ1-2,CSVSIQGDNYGYTF,TGCAGCGTTAGTATACAGGGGGACAACTATGGCTACACCTTC
TRBV28,.,.,TRBJ2-5,CASTPPRIMGETQYF,TGTGCCAGCACTCCACCCCGGATCATGGGGGAGACCCAGTACTTC
TRBV28,.,.,TRBJ1-6,CASSFPHHGSPLHF,TGTGCCAGCAGTTTTCCACACCATGGATCACCCCTCCACTTT
TRBV29-1,few,TRBD1,TRBJ1-1,CSAASDRGWTEAFF,TGCAGCGCCGCTTCGGACAGGGGTTGGACTGAAGCTTTCTTT
TRBV7-2,few,.,TRBJ2-3,CASSSQRSTDTQYF,TGTGCCAGCAGCTCACAGCGCTCCACAGATACGCAGTATTTT
TRBV20-1,.,TRBD2,TRBJ2-7,CSARDLERGSSYEQYF,TGCAGTGCTAGAGATCTCGAGCGGGGGAGCTCCTACGAGCAGTACTTC
TRBV7-2,.,.,TRBJ1-6,CASSLGPDNSPLHF,TGTGCCAGCAGCTTAGGCCCTGATAATTCACCCCTCCACTTT
TRBV7-2,.,.,TRBJ2-3,CASSSTQDTQYF,TGTGCCAGCAGCTCGACACAGGATACGCAGTATTTT
TRBV4-3,.,TRBD1,TRBJ2-7,CASSQESNEVRGQNPYEQYF,TGCGCCAGCAGCCAAGAAAGTAACGAGGTCAGGGGGCAGAATCCCTACGAGCAGTACTTC
TRBV2,.,.,TRBJ1-5,CASTLNGGSTNQPQHF,TGTGCCAGCACTCTAAACGGGGGCAGTACCAATCAGCCCCAGCATTTT
TRBV5-1,few,.,TRBJ2-3,CASSLRTDPTDTQYF,TGCGCCAGCAGCTTGCGGACAGACCCCACAGATACGCAGTATTTT
TRBV7-2,.,.,TRBJ2-3,CASSLGGGPDTQYF,TGTGCCAGCAGCTTAGGGGGAGGACCAGATACGCAGTATTTT
TRBV10-3,.,.,TRBJ1-6,CAIKTGLGDNSPLHF,TGTGCCATCAAAACAGGGCTTGGGGATAATTCACCCCTCCACTTT
TRBV3-1,few,.,TRBJ2-5,CASSQDRRGETQYF,TGTGCCAGCAGCCAAGATCGCCGGGGAGAGACCCAGTACTTC
TRBV20-1,.,.,TRBJ2-6,CSAIGQGLSGANVLTF,TGCAGTGCTATAGGGCAGGGATTATCTGGGGCCAACGTCCTGACTTTC
TRBV29-1,few,.,TRBJ2-2,CSVCEIGGGELFF,TGCAGCGTTTGTGAGATCGGAGGCGGGGAGCTGTTTTTT